Following are 25 T cell receptor beta chains from one sample sequenced in a study of CXCR3-negative and CXCR3-positive naive CD8 T cells. Carrying UMI labels, the TRB cDNA libraries were prepared through 5' RACE. TCRdb re-called the 5' RACE reads and gives one entry per CDR3 protein, without DNA. Its listing shows 50,000 to 75,000 distinct CDR3 sequences. Sequenced: naive CXCR3- CD8+ T cells from blood. As for subset: CD45RO-CCR7+CD27+CD95- naive CD8+ T cells lacking CXCR3 (TNR3-). Receptors were obtained from a human donor in good health. Some clones in this sample may be carry-over from other donors' samples.

The chain joins TRBV27 to TRBJ1-2; the TCRdb call, TRBD1, lacks DNA for checking. The CDR3 length is 12 residues. Germline V CDR1 and CDR2: MNHEY, SMNVEV (reference sequence). The CDR3 sequence is CASSPGQDGYTF.

The chain links TRBV20-1 to TRBJ1-6; the TCRdb call, TRBD1, lacks DNA for checking. The CDR3 spans 16 residues. The germline V gene has CDR1 DFQATT and CDR2 SNEGSKA (reference sequence). This chain's CDR3 is CSAIVGASSYSSPLHF.

V usage is TRBV29-1 and J usage is TRBJ2-2. Germline V CDR1 and CDR2: SQVTM, ANQGSEA. The CDR3 extends over 15 amino acids. The CDR3 spells CSVESSRANTGELFF.

V and J are TRBV29-1 and TRBJ1-2. The CDR3 sequence is 11 residues long. CDR1 and CDR2 from the germline V gene are SQVTM and ANQGSEA. CDR3 protein: CSVEDNYGYTF. Supplemented by reference TRBV29-1 and TRBJ1-2, the full variable domain reads SAVISQKPSRDICQRGTSLTIQCQVDSQVTMMFWYRQQPGQSLTLIATANQGSEATYESGFVIDKFPISRPNLTFSTLTVSNMSPEDSSIYLCSVEDNYGYTFGSGTRLTVV.

The chain combines TRBV7-6 with TRBJ2-5. The CDR3 runs 18 residues. Germline-derived CDR1 and CDR2 are SGHVS and FNYEAQ. The CDR3 loop reads CASSLILDGLHMKETQYF.

The chain combines TRBV10-3 with TRBJ2-7; the D call from TCRdb, TRBD1, cannot be confirmed without DNA. This CDR3 is built from 17 residues. CDR1 ENHRY and CDR2 SYGVKD come from the germline V gene. The CDR3 spells CASTSSEDSLNFYEQYF.

This chain joins TRBV29-1 and TRBJ2-4; as DNA is missing, the TRBD1 call by TCRdb cannot be tested. Germline CDR1 reads SQVTM; CDR2 reads ANQGSEA. This CDR3 is 15 amino acids long. This chain's CDR3 is CSPRDGGLAKNIQYF.

The rearrangement links TRBV5-1 to TRBJ2-2; TCRdb's D call of TRBD1 is untestable without DNA. CDR1 SGHRS and CDR2 YFSETQ come from the germline V gene. There are 16 residues in the CDR3. Here the CDR3 reads CASRSPLEGDTGELFF.

By frequency, this clonotype registers medium-sized. The genes are TRBV11-1 and TRBJ2-5; TCRdb's D gene call, TRBD2, goes unchecked for lack of DNA. The CDR3 extends over 17 amino acids. In germline, CDR1 is SGHAT, CDR2 FQDESV (reference sequence). This chain's CDR3 is CASSLLGEQSHQETQYF.

This chain links TRBV7-7 with TRBJ2-3. Germline CDR1 SSHAT, CDR2 FNYEAQ (reference sequence). CDR3 length: 16 residues. The CDR3: CASSPNVWSPTDTQYF. The full variable domain, in which reference TRBV7-7 and TRBJ2-3 provide the parts outside the CDR3, is GAGVSQSPRYKVTKRGQDVTLRCDPISSHATLYWYQQALGQGPEFLTYFNYEAQPDKSGLPSDRFSAERPEGSISTLTIQRTEQRDSAMYRCASSPNVWSPTDTQYFGPGTRLTVL.

This chain joins TRBV12-3 or TRBV12-4 and TRBJ1-2; TCRdb reports TRBD1, a call that lacks DNA to check it against. There are 17 residues in the CDR3. CDR3 residues: CASNLGLGGLPLYGYTF.

This chain connects TRBV14 to TRBJ2-1; the D call from TCRdb, TRBD2, cannot be confirmed without DNA. This CDR3 contains 13 residues. The germline V gene encodes CDR1 SGHDN and CDR2 FVKESK. The chain's CDR3 is CASSQGTGPEGFF. Combining the CDR3 with reference TRBV14 and TRBJ2-1 gives the whole variable domain EAGVTQFPSHSVIEKGQTVTLRCDPISGHDNLYWYRRVMGKEIKFLLHFVKESKQDESGMPNNRFLAERTGGTYSTLKVQPAELEDSGVYFCASSQGTGPEGFFGPGTRLTVL.

The V call is TRBV5-6, the J call TRBJ2-3; checking the TCRdb D call of TRBD2 is not possible without DNA. There are 15 residues in the CDR3. The germline V gene has CDR1 SGHDT and CDR2 YYEEEE. The CDR3 reads CASSLTGLTLDTQYF.

V is TRBV10-3 and J is TRBJ2-1; TCRdb returns TRBD1, unconfirmable since there is no DNA. The CDR3 runs 12 residues. The germline gives CDR1 ENHRY, CDR2 SYGVKD. The CDR3 is CAISETTGEQFF.

The chain employs TRBV14 and TRBJ2-1. This CDR3 is built from 18 residues. CDR1 is SGHDN, CDR2 FVKESK, per germline. The CDR3: CASSHDFGRLLTYNEQFF.

This chain links TRBV5-8 with TRBJ1-4; TCRdb proposes TRBD1, but this gene call is untestable without DNA. Germline V gene sequence: CDR1 SGHTS, CDR2 YDEGEE. This CDR3 has 17 amino acids. The CDR3 spells CASQLGYGGPTNEKLFF.

V is TRBV7-6 and J is TRBJ2-3; checking the TCRdb D call of TRBD2 is not possible without DNA. The germline CDR1 and CDR2 sequences are SGHVS and FNYEAQ. This CDR3 contains 21 residues. CDR3 loop: CASSLSGTSGGPVLITDTQYF.

V gene TRBV4-1 combines with J gene TRBJ1-4; TCRdb's D gene call, TRBD1, goes unchecked for lack of DNA. The germline gives CDR1 MGHRA, CDR2 YSYEKL. This CDR3 spans 15 amino acids. CDR3 loop: CASSPRTVTNEKLFF.

The J gene is TRBJ1-2, the V gene TRBV20-1; TCRdb gives TRBD1 as the D gene, but with no DNA this cannot be confirmed. The CDR3 loop spans 14 amino acids. CDR1 DFQATT and CDR2 SNEGSKA come from the germline V gene (reference sequence). CDR3: CSARDSGHNYGYTF.

This chain links TRBV5-6 with TRBJ2-7. The CDR3 loop spans 15 amino acids. CDR1 is SGHDT, CDR2 YYEEEE, per germline. CDR3 residues: CASSLAQANSYEQYF.

The chain couples TRBV27 to TRBJ1-2; TCRdb's D call, TRBD1, is unchecked because there is no DNA. Germline V gene data show CDR1 as MNHEY and CDR2 as SMNVEV (reference sequence). The CDR3 is 18 amino acids. CDR3 sequence reads: CASSLFFAGTGHTYGYTF.

This chain uses TRBV3-1 with TRBJ2-7; TCRdb picks TRBD1, but there is no DNA to check that call. CDR3 length: 17 residues. CDR1 and CDR2 (germline): LGHDT, YNNKEL (reference sequence). The CDR3 protein is CASSPGTGPPPSYEQYF.

The chain uses TRBV5-1 and TRBJ2-7; the TRBD2 assignment by TCRdb is unverifiable without DNA. Germline lookup yields CDR1 SGHRS and CDR2 YFSETQ. This CDR3 spans 14 amino acids. The CDR3 sequence: CASSLGGSNYEQYF.

This rearrangement joins TRBV7-9 to TRBJ2-5. CDR3 length: 13 residues. Germline V gene data show CDR1 as SEHNR and CDR2 as FQNEAQ (reference sequence). CDR3 amino acids: CASSLVNGETQYF.

The chain uses TRBV6-2 or TRBV6-3 and TRBJ2-3; the TCRdb D gene call, TRBD1, has no DNA to confirm it. This CDR3 region has 14 residues. Germline V gene sequence: CDR1 MNHEY, CDR2 SVGEGT. This CDR3 reads CASSFGQSTDTQYF.